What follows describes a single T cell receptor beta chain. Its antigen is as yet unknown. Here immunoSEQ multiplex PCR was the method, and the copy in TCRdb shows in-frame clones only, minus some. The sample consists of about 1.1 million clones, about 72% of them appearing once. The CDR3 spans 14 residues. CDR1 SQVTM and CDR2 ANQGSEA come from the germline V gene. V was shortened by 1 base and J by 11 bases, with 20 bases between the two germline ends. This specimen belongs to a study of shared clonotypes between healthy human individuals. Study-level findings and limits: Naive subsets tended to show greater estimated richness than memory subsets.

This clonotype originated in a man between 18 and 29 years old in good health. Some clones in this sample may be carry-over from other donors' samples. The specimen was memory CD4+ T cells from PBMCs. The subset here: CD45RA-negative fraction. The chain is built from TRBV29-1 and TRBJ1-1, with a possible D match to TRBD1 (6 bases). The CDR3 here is CSVEGLQGSPRAFF. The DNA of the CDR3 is TGCAGCGTTGAAGGGTTGCAGGGGTCTCCTCGGGCTTTCTTT.